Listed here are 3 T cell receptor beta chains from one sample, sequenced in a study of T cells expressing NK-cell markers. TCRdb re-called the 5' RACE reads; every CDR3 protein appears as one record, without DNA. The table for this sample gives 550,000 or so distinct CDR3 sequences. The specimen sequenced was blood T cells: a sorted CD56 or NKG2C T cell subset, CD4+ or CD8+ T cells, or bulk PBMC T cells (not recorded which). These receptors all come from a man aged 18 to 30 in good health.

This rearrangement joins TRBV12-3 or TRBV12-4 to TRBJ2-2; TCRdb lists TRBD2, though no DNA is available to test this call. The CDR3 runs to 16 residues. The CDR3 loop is CASSFGAGVGAGELFF.

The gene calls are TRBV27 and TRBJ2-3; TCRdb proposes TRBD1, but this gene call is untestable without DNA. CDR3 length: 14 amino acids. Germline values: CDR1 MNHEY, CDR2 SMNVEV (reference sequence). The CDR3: CASSWLDRDHTQYF.

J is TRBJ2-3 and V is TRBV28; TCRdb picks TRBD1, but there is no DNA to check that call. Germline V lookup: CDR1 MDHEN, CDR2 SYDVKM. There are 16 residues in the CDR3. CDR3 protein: CASRTDRGSGTDTQYF.